This T cell receptor beta chain was observed in a study of blood T cell repertoires in COVID-19. The wider study: The United States, Italy and Spain were the sources of the acute and convalescent COVID-19 samples. PBMCs, B-cell-depleted T cells, or T cells were the source of the cDNA or gDNA that made up the material.

Authors' data handling: Counts of nucleated cells, estimated from reference gene primer amplification, were obtained. This table comes from immunoSEQ multiplex PCR, and its TCRdb copy is limited to in-frame clones, with some not included. The V and J calls and clone size are taken from that table; D and trimming were inferred from the DNA. The table has 170,000 or so clones, 84% seen once. CDR3 length: 15 amino acids. V was cut by 2 bases and J by 5 bases, with 15 bases left in between. Germline loops: CDR1 MNHEY, CDR2 SVGEGT. The chain combines TRBV6-2 or TRBV6-3 with TRBJ2-5, with a tentative D call TRBD1 (6 bases). The source of this sequence is a man aged 18 to 35 with active or convalescent COVID-19. The sample consisted of peripheral blood. The CDR3 DNA follows: TGTGCCAGCAGTTACGGTTACAGGGAAGGGGAGACCCAGTACTTC. Encoded protein: CASSYGYREGETQYF.